Below, 12 T cell receptor beta chains from the same sample are listed, as sequenced in a study of shared clonotypes between healthy human individuals. The method was immunoSEQ multiplex PCR; TCRdb's version includes in-frame clones alone and lacks a portion of them. The sample holds approximately 2,200,000 clones, approximately 94% seen once. Naive CD8 cells, CD45RO-negative and positively selected for CCR7, excluded terminally differentiated effector memory CD45RA+ cells. The specimen sequenced was naive CD8+ T cells from PBMCs. The source of these receptors is a man between 18 and 29 years old in good health. Some clones in this sample may be carry-over from other donors' samples.

V usage is TRBV7-7 and J usage is TRBJ2-5, with 9 bases fitting TRBD1. Losses at the gene ends were 5 bases for V and 2 bases for J; bases not matched to a gene: 6. The CDR3 contains 15 residues. Germline values: CDR1 SSHAT, CDR2 FNYEAQ (reference sequence). CDR3 in amino acids: CASSTYRGLQETQYF. The DNA of the CDR3 is TGTGCCAGCAGCACCTACAGGGGGCTACAAGAGACCCAGTACTTC.

This clone occurred once. V and J are TRBV11-2 and TRBJ2-2; tentative D call: TRBD1 (5 bases). This CDR3 comprises 14 residues. Looked up from germline, CDR1 is SGHAT and CDR2 is FQNNGV. Trimming took 2 bases from V and 5 from J, leaving 9 bases between them. CDR3 nucleotide sequence: TGTGCCAGCAGCTTACAACAGGAAACCGGGGAGCTGTTTTTT. Amino acid sequence: CASSLQQETGELFF. Full variable domain (missing parts from reference TRBV11-2 and TRBJ2-2): EAGVAQSPRYKIIEKRQSVAFWCNPISGHATLYWYQQILGQGPKLLIQFQNNGVVDDSQLPKDRFSAERLKGVDSTLKIQPAKLEDSAVYLCASSLQQETGELFFGEGSRLTVL.

This clone has a single count. The gene calls are TRBV21-1 and TRBJ1-1; TRBD1 is the table's D call and was not checked against the DNA. TRBV21-1 is listed as a pseudogene. The CDR3 has 14 amino acids. In DNA, the CDR3 is TGTGCCAGCAGCAAAGTTTGGGGGCTTCCTGAAGCTTTCTTT. Translation: CASSKVWGLPEAFF.

This rearrangement joins TRBV27 to TRBJ2-3; D might be TRBD1 (5 bases). Germline CDR1 reads MNHEY; CDR2 reads SMNVEV (reference sequence). With 4 bases removed from V and 4 bases from J, the gap between germline ends came to 30 bases. CDR3 length equals 20 residues. CDR3 bases: TGTGCCAGCAGTTCCTACTCGTGGGGCCAGGACCTCTTTCGGTCAGATACGCAGTATTTT. Its protein is CASSSYSWGQDLFRSDTQYF.

The CDR3, as DNA: TGTGCCAGCAGGCTGGACAGGGCCCGTGAGCAGTTCTTC. Amino acids: CASRLDRAREQFF. The chain joins TRBV6-5 to TRBJ2-1; 8 nucleotides agree with TRBD1. V was pared by 6 bases and J by 9 bases, with 7 bases of the junction left unmatched. Germline lookup yields CDR1 MNHEY and CDR2 SVGAGI. The CDR3 extends over 13 amino acids.

This chain uses TRBV15 with TRBJ2-1, with 7 bases fitting TRBD2. V shed 8 bases and J 4 bases; nucleotides not matched to a gene: 8. CDR1 and CDR2 (germline): LNHNV, YYDKDF (reference sequence). CDR3 length: 14 residues. This CDR3 is CATVSGDFYNEQFF. The CDR3 coding sequence is TGTGCCACCGTGAGCGGGGACTTTTACAATGAGCAGTTCTTC.

V and J are TRBV5-4 and TRBJ1-1; D not certain. Germline V gene sequence: CDR1 SGHNT, CDR2 YYREEE (reference sequence). The CDR3 extends over 14 amino acids. With 0 bases removed from V and 1 base from J, the gap between germline ends came to 7 bases. Here the CDR3 DNA reads TGTGCCAGCAGCTTGGACAATTGGAACACTGAAGCTTTCTTT. Its protein product is CASSLDNWNTEAFF.

This chain uses TRBV4-3 with TRBJ2-2, with D possibly TRBD1 on 6 matching bases. Per the germline V gene, CDR1 is LGHNA and CDR2 is YSLEER. This CDR3 region has 15 residues. V lost 4 bases and J 3 bases, leaving 12 bases between the germline ends. CDR3 sequence reads: CASSLDYRDTGELFF. The CDR3 bases are TGCGCCAGCAGCCTCGATTACAGGGACACCGGGGAGCTGTTTTTT.

The rearrangement links TRBV28 to TRBJ2-1, with 9 positions matching TRBD2. The V gene end was trimmed by 2 bases and the J gene end by 7 bases; junction bases not matched to a gene: 9. Germline CDR1 and CDR2: MDHEN and SYDVKM. This CDR3 is 16 amino acids long. The CDR3 DNA sequence: TGTGCCAGCAGTTTAGTGGTAGCGGGAGTGCGGAATGAGCAGTTCTTC. Amino acids: CASSLVVAGVRNEQFF. The variable domain in full, with the rest retrieved from reference TRBV28 and TRBJ2-1, is DVKVTQSSRYLVKRTGEKVFLECVQDMDHENMFWYRQDPGLGLRLIYFSYDVKMKEKGDIPEGYSVSREKKERFSLILESASTNQTSMYLCASSLVVAGVRNEQFFGPGTRLTVL.

The chain combines TRBV7-9 with TRBJ2-2; D not certain. CDR3 length: 14 amino acids. Germline V CDR1 and CDR2: SEHNR, FQNEAQ (reference sequence). V shed 6 bases and J shed 5 bases, with 13 bases lying between them. CDR3 in DNA: TGTGCCAGCAGGGATACGAGTGGTACCGGGGAGCTGTTTTTT. This sequence encodes CASRDTSGTGELFF.

The rearrangement links TRBV27 to TRBJ1-1, with 10 bases matching TRBD1. Germline V CDR1 and CDR2: MNHEY, SMNVEV (reference sequence). This CDR3 contains 18 residues. After removal of 7 bases from V and 4 bases from J, the junction contained 18 bases not matched to a gene. CDR3 sequence reads: CASTPLGGQGPGGTEAFF. The DNA for the CDR3 is TGTGCCAGCACTCCTCTTGGGGGACAGGGGCCGGGGGGCACTGAAGCTTTCTTT.

The gene calls are TRBV6-5 and TRBJ1-5; 8 bases align to TRBD1. Per the germline V gene, CDR1 is MNHEY and CDR2 is SVGAGI. The CDR3 covers 15 residues. After removal of 5 bases from V and 6 bases from J, the junction contained 9 bases not matched to a gene. CDR3 protein: CASSQDRTGFQPQHF. The CDR3 nucleotides read TGTGCCAGCAGTCAAGATCGGACAGGGTTTCAGCCCCAGCATTTT.